This T cell receptor (beta chain) was obtained from a study of blood T cell repertoires in COVID-19. Study-wide background: T cells, B-cell-depleted T cells, or PBMCs supplied cDNA or gDNA.

The J segment lost 1 base and the V segment lost 1 base, leaving 3 bases of the junction unmatched. The CDR3 has 15 amino acids. The germline gives CDR1 GTSNPN, CDR2 SVGIG (reference sequence). Assay used: immunoSEQ multiplex PCR; TCRdb lists only in-frame clones, some missing. Of about 46,000 clones in the sample, more than 80% were seen once. The sample consisted of peripheral blood. The rearrangement links TRBV30 to TRBJ1-1, with TRBD1 matching 10 bases. This sequence originates from a man in his sixties with acute or convalescent COVID-19. This CDR3 reads CAWSAGQGRNTEAFF. In nucleotides, the CDR3 is TGTGCCTGGAGTGCGGGACAGGGGAGGAACACTGAAGCTTTCTTT.